A single sample is the source of the 8 T cell receptor beta chains below, sequenced in a study of OX40 agonist ivuxolimab in advanced cancers. Assay: immunoSEQ multiplex PCR; the TCRdb copy retains only in-frame clones and omits some. Of tens of thousands of clones listed, about four fifths are singletons. The sequencing used CD4+ or CD8+ T cells sorted from blood, collected in a trial of the OX40 agonist ivuxolimab. The receptors come from an adult with an advanced solid tumor such as melanoma, head and neck, liver or kidney cancer.

The CDR3: CASSEWQGGNQPQHF. The CDR3 region has the DNA TGTGCCAGCAGTGAATGGCAGGGTGGCAATCAGCCCCAGCATTTT. This chain links TRBV6-1 with TRBJ1-5; perhaps TRBD1 as D (5 bases). The germline CDR1 and CDR2 sequences are MNHNS and SASEGT. V lost 2 bases to trimming and J lost 2 bases, with 10 bases between them. The CDR3 has 15 amino acids.

The table lists this clone with a few counts. This chain connects TRBV27 to TRBJ1-2, with 9 bases fitting TRBD1. This CDR3 has 15 amino acids. V shed 5 bases, J shed 5 bases, and the junction held 9 bases outside the gene matches. Germline CDR1 and CDR2: MNHEY and SMNVEV (reference sequence). The CDR3 DNA sequence: TGTGCCAGCAGTCGGGACAGGGCCCTTTATTATGGCTACACCTTC. This translates into CASSRDRALYYGYTF.

This clone was observed a handful of times. The chain uses TRBV4-2 and TRBJ2-3, with 7 bases fitting TRBD2. The CDR3 sequence is 15 residues long. V trimming: 1 base; J trimming: 5 bases; junction bases outside the gene matches: 6. The germline CDR1 and CDR2 sequences are LGHNA and YNFKEQ. The CDR3 bases are TGTGCCAGCAGCCAAGTCGGGACTAAAGGAGATACGCAGTATTTT. Its translation is CASSQVGTKGDTQYF.

V is TRBV7-2 and J is TRBJ2-5, with 9 bases that match TRBD2. The CDR3 sequence is 16 residues long. In germline, CDR1 is SGHTA, CDR2 FQGNSA. J gave up 2 bases and V 1 base, and 5 bases lay outside the gene matches. The CDR3 sequence is CASSLGFLAGQETQYF. Written as DNA, the CDR3 is TGTGCCAGCAGCTTAGGCTTCCTAGCGGGGCAAGAGACCCAGTACTTC. Using reference TRBV7-2 and TRBJ2-5 for the parts outside the CDR3, the full variable domain is GAGVSQSPSNKVTEKGKDVELRCDPISGHTALYWYRQSLGQGLEFLIYFQGNSAPDKSGLPSDRFSAERTGGSVSTLTIQRTQQEDSAVYLCASSLGFLAGQETQYFGPGTRLLVL.

The chain links TRBV5-6 to TRBJ1-1; no definite D call. The germline CDR1 and CDR2 sequences are SGHDT and YYEEEE. Trimming stripped 0 bases from V and 3 bases from J, with 12 bases between. The length of the CDR3 is 15 residues. CDR3 sequence (DNA): TGTGCCAGCAGCTTGGGGCCGCAGAGCGACACTGAAGCTTTCTTT. Its translation is CASSLGPQSDTEAFF.

The J gene is TRBJ1-1, the V gene TRBV4-1; D perhaps matches TRBD1 (6 bases). This CDR3 comprises 16 residues. CDR1 is MGHRA and CDR2 is YSYEKL in the germline V gene. V was shortened by 0 bases and J by 1 base, with 12 bases between the two germline ends. The CDR3 sequence is CASSQEGGGPNTEAFF. CDR3 coding DNA: TGCGCCAGCAGCCAAGAAGGGGGGGGACCGAACACTGAAGCTTTCTTT.

Worth noting for this clone: A junction end diverges from the germline sequence, so it may reflect a read error. V usage is TRBV7-7 and J usage is TRBJ2-5; 12 nucleotides align to TRBD1. The CDR3 spans 15 residues. Germline V gene data show CDR1 as SSHAT and CDR2 as FNYEAQ (reference sequence). In DNA form, the CDR3 reads TGTGCTAGCAGCTGGGGGACAGGGGGCAGGGAGACCCAGTACTTC. The encoded protein is CASSWGTGGRETQYF.

This chain uses TRBV7-9 with TRBJ1-2, with D unclear. CDR1 and CDR2 from the germline V gene are SEHNR and FQNEAQ (reference sequence). The CDR3 totals 14 residues. V lost 3 bases and J 0 bases, leaving 8 bases between the germline ends. CDR3 residues: CASSFPPTNYGYTF. CDR3 DNA sequence: TGTGCCAGCAGCTTCCCGCCAACTAACTATGGCTACACCTTC.